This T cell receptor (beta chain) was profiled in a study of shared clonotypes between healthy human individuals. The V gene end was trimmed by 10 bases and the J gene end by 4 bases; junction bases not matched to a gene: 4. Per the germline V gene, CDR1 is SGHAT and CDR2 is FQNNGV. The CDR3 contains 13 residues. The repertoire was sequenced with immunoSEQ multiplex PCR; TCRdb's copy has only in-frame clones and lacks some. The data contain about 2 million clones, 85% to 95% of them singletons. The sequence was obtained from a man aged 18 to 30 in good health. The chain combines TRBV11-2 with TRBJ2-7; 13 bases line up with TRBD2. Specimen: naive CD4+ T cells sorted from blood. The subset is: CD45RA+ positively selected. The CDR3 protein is CAIRTSGGYEQYF. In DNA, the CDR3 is TGTGCCATCCGGACTAGCGGGGGATACGAGCAGTACTTC. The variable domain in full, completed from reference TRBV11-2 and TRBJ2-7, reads EAGVAQSPRYKIIEKRQSVAFWCNPISGHATLYWYQQILGQGPKLLIQFQNNGVVDDSQLPKDRFSAERLKGVDSTLKIQPAKLEDSAVYLCAIRTSGGYEQYFGPGTRLTVT.